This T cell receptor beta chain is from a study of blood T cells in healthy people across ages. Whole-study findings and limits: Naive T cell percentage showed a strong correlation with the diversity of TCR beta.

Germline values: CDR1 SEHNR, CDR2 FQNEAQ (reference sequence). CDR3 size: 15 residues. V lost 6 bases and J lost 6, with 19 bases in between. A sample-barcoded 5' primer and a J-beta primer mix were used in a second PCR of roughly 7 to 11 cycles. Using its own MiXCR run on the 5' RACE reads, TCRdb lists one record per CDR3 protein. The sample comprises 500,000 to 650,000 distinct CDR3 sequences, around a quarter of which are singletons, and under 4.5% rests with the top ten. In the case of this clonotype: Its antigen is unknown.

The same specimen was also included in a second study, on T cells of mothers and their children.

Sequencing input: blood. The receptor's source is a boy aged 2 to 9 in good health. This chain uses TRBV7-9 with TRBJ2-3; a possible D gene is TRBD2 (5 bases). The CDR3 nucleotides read TGTGCCAGCAGGAACGGGCTAGAGGGCGGGGATACGCAGTATTTT. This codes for CASRNGLEGGDTQYF.